One and the same sample provided the 17 T cell receptor beta chains below, sequenced in a study of PD-L1 blockade in urothelial cancer. Assay used: immunoSEQ multiplex PCR; TCRdb lists only in-frame clones, some missing. The sample lists more than 45,000 clones; around 77% were seen once. The sample consisted of PBMCs, taken around atezolizumab (anti-PD-L1) treatment. These receptors were taken from a man aged 70 or older with urothelial cancer.

The rearrangement joins TRBV7-9 to TRBJ1-4, with a weak D call TRBD1 (5 bases). CDR1 is SEHNR, CDR2 FQNEAQ, per germline (reference sequence). This CDR3 spans 14 amino acids. V lost 2 bases and J 4 bases, leaving 8 bases between the germline ends. CDR3 DNA: TGTGCCAGCAGCTTATGGGGGGTTAATGAAAAACTGTTTTTT. Its protein is CASSLWGVNEKLFF.

About this clone: This specimen includes other DNA sequences encoding the same CDR3. V usage is TRBV5-6 and J usage is TRBJ2-5; 14 positions match TRBD2. Trimming at V came to 0 bases and at J to 5 bases, leaving 0 bases not matched to a gene. This CDR3 contains 15 residues. Germline V CDR1 and CDR2: SGHDT, YYEEEE. CDR3 loop: CASSLGLAGGETQYF. CDR3 coding DNA: TGTGCCAGCAGCTTGGGACTAGCGGGAGGGGAGACCCAGTACTTC.

Note on this clone: At one end, the junction sequence differs from germline, possibly due to a read error. This specimen includes other DNA sequences encoding the same CDR3. The rearrangement uses TRBV5-6 and TRBJ1-6; 9 bases agree with TRBD1. CDR3 length equals 16 residues. Germline V gene data show CDR1 as SGHDT and CDR2 as YYEEEE. DNA for the CDR3: TGTGCCAGCAGTTTGGGGGGACAGGGTAGGAATTCACCCCTCCACTTT. Its protein is CASSLGGQGRNSPLHF.

This chain uses TRBV28 with TRBJ2-2; a weak D match, TRBD2 (7 bases). The CDR3 runs 16 residues. Deletions cut 4 bases from V and 7 bases from J, with 19 bases between. The germline V gene encodes CDR1 MDHEN and CDR2 SYDVKM. The CDR3 loop reads CASSSWTAGRGGELFF. CDR3 nucleotides: TGTGCCAGCAGTTCTTGGACAGCGGGGAGGGGCGGGGAGCTGTTTTTT.

The chain is built from TRBV19 and TRBJ2-1, with a weak D call TRBD1 (5 bases). CDR3 size: 18 residues. The germline CDR1 and CDR2 sequences are LNHDA and SQIVND (reference sequence). V lost 3 bases to trimming and J lost 9 bases, with 27 bases between them. CDR3 amino acids: CASSIGAERGWVRSEQFF. Written as DNA, the CDR3 is TGTGCCAGTAGTATCGGAGCTGAAAGGGGATGGGTTAGGAGTGAGCAGTTCTTC.

By its share, this clone is medium-sized. V is TRBV7-9 and J is TRBJ2-2, with D possibly TRBD1 on 5 matching bases. Germline V gene sequence: CDR1 SEHNR, CDR2 FQNEAQ (reference sequence). The V and J ends lost 6 bases and 6 bases respectively, with 17 bases between them. There are 15 residues in the CDR3. CDR3 DNA sequence: TGTGCCAGCAGTGTGAGACAGTTAGTACCCGGGGAGCTGTTTTTT. Protein: CASSVRQLVPGELFF.

The chain employs TRBV10-3 and TRBJ2-5, with TRBD2 identical over 8 bases. CDR3 length equals 15 residues. The V gene's germline CDR1 is ENHRY and CDR2 SYGVKD. The trim removed 0 bases at V and 2 bases at J, leaving 2 bases unmatched. CDR3 nucleotide sequence: TGTGCCATCAGTGAGTCGGGCGGGAGGCAAGAGACCCAGTACTTC. Residues: CAISESGGRQETQYF.

J is TRBJ2-1 and V is TRBV7-2, with 9 bases matching TRBD2. Germline assignment: CDR1 SGHTA and CDR2 FQGNSA. Trimming removed 1 base from V and 7 bases from J; junction bases left unmatched: 5. The CDR3 is made up of 15 amino acids. The CDR3: CASSLVGTSTNEQFF. The CDR3 bases are TGTGCCAGCAGCTTAGTCGGGACTAGCACGAATGAGCAGTTCTTC.

The chain joins TRBV7-2 to TRBJ1-2; 7 positions agree with TRBD1. Trimming removed 2 bases from V and 0 bases from J; junction bases left unmatched: 12. The germline gives CDR1 SGHTA, CDR2 FQGNSA. The CDR3 totals 18 residues. In nucleotides, the CDR3 is TGTGCCAGCAGCTTACGACAGGGTTTTATGCAGGCTAACTATGGCTACACCTTC. It translates to CASSLRQGFMQANYGYTF.

This clone was recorded a few times. The chain uses TRBV19 and TRBJ2-5, with 7 bases matching TRBD2. This CDR3 is 14 amino acids long. Per germline, CDR1 LNHDA and CDR2 SQIVND (reference sequence). V was clipped by 1 base and J by 6 bases; unmatched bases: 5. The CDR3 DNA reads as TGTGCCAGTAGTATAGGAGGCGGGAGTCAGACCCAGTACTTC. It codes for CASSIGGGSQTQYF.

The chain employs TRBV6-1 and TRBJ1-5; tentative D call: TRBD1 (6 bases). The V gene lost 4 bases and the J gene lost 6 bases, with 10 bases spanning the gap. Per germline, CDR1 MNHNS and CDR2 SASEGT. This CDR3 has 13 amino acids. The CDR3 loop reads CASSVTGFQPQHF. In DNA, the CDR3 is TGTGCCAGCAGTGTTACAGGGTTTCAGCCCCAGCATTTT.

This chain links TRBV7-2 with TRBJ2-7, with D maybe TRBD2 (6 bases). V dropped 1 base and J dropped 5 bases, with 15 bases sitting between them. Germline CDR1 reads SGHTA; CDR2 reads FQGNSA. The CDR3 contains 15 residues. CDR3 bases: TGTGCCAGCAGCTTAGATCGGGGAGGCGCGGACGAGCAGTACTTC. Protein: CASSLDRGGADEQYF.

The V call is TRBV5-4, the J call TRBJ2-3, with 8 bases aligning to TRBD1. Germline CDR1 reads SGHNT; CDR2 reads YYREEE (reference sequence). CDR3 length: 16 residues. V dropped 0 bases and J dropped 5; count of bases not matched to a gene: 8. Here the CDR3 reads CASSLGQGSRGDTQYF. CDR3 DNA sequence: TGTGCCAGCAGCTTGGGACAGGGGAGTAGAGGAGATACGCAGTATTTT.

The chain recombines TRBV5-1 with TRBJ2-1; 7 nucleotides agree with TRBD1. CDR1 is SGHRS, CDR2 YFSETQ, per germline. V trimming: 2 bases; J trimming: 3 bases; junction bases outside the gene matches: 5. The CDR3 has 15 amino acids. The CDR3 nucleotides are TGCGCCAGCAGCTTAGAGGGGGCGGGCTACAATGAGCAGTTCTTC. This sequence encodes CASSLEGAGYNEQFF.

This clone was seen only once. This sequence joins TRBV5-1 and TRBJ2-1; 8 bases line up with TRBD1. Germline lookup yields CDR1 SGHRS and CDR2 YFSETQ. The V and J ends lost 0 bases and 8 bases, in that order; junction bases with no gene match: 4. The CDR3 is made up of 14 amino acids. The chain's CDR3 is CASSLGQGWDEQFF. The DNA of the CDR3 is TGCGCCAGCAGCTTGGGACAGGGGTGGGATGAGCAGTTCTTC.

The chain is built from TRBV28 and TRBJ2-7; 12 bases agree with TRBD2. This CDR3 comprises 16 residues. The V gene's germline CDR1 is MDHEN and CDR2 SYDVKM. The V and J ends lost 2 bases and 4 bases, in that order; junction bases with no gene match: 6. The CDR3 protein is CASSLLLAGGPYEQYF. CDR3 in DNA: TGTGCCAGCAGTTTACTCCTAGCGGGAGGGCCATACGAGCAGTACTTC.

The V call is TRBV19, the J call TRBJ2-3; 7 bases agree with TRBD2. Per germline, CDR1 LNHDA and CDR2 SQIVND (reference sequence). There are 14 residues in the CDR3. The trim removed 7 bases at V and 2 bases at J, leaving 6 bases unmatched. The CDR3 sequence: CASMGGVPTDTQYF. CDR3 nucleotides: TGTGCCAGTATGGGGGGGGTTCCCACAGATACGCAGTATTTT.